This is a list of T cell receptor beta chains from one sample in a study of shared clonotypes between healthy human individuals. Profiling relied on immunoSEQ multiplex PCR, and the TCRdb table lists in-frame clones only, not all of them. The sample has about 1.1 million clones, around 78% seen once. Sequencing was performed on memory CD4+ T cells from PBMCs. These receptors were taken from a man aged 18 to 35 in good health. Some clones in this sample may be carry-over from other donors' samples. CDR3s include the opening cysteine and the closing phenylalanine or tryptophan. A D gene is named only where the DNA matches it firmly. Clone sizes are given selectively: once, few, many, or a class where the clone is expanded.

TRBV6-6,few,TRBD1,TRBJ1-4,CASNSLSRDRFEKLFF,TGTGCCAGCAACTCGTTGAGCCGGGACAGATTTGAAAAACTGTTTTTT
TRBV12-5,NA,NA,TRBJ2-3,CASGYSLTADTQYF,TGTGCTAGTGGTTATTCCCTAACGGCAGATACGCAGTATTTT
TRBV5-1,NA,TRBD1,TRBJ1-1,CASSLGQGRTEAFF,TGCGCCAGCAGCTTGGGACAGGGTCGGACTGAAGCTTTCTTT
TRBV28,NA,NA,TRBJ1-5,CASRLGDTYQPQHF,TGTGCCAGCAGACTGGGGGACACCTATCAGCCCCAGCATTTT
TRBV9,NA,TRBD1,TRBJ1-2,CASSPKGQGEAGYTF,TGTGCCAGCAGCCCAAAAGGACAGGGAGAAGCGGGCTACACCTTC
TRBV7-8,NA,NA,TRBJ2-1,CASSSRGSANNEQFF,TGTGCCAGCAGCTCTCGTGGTAGCGCCAACAATGAGCAGTTCTTC
TRBV7-2,NA,NA,TRBJ2-2,CASSTRPGNTGELFF,TGTGCCAGCAGCACTCGGCCGGGCAACACCGGGGAGCTGTTTTTT
TRBV15,few,TRBD1,TRBJ1-4,CATRNRGLFTNEKLFF,TGTGCCACCAGGAACAGGGGTTTGTTTACTAATGAAAAACTGTTTTTT
TRBV5-1,few,TRBD1,TRBJ2-7,CASSSRQGPEQYF,TGCGCCAGCAGCTCCCGACAGGGCCCCGAGCAGTACTTC
TRBV5-1,NA,TRBD2,TRBJ2-3,CASSLREATDTQYF,TGCGCCAGCAGCTTGCGGGAGGCCACAGATACGCAGTATTTT
TRBV7-2,NA,TRBD2,TRBJ2-5,CASSPRGGLAGETQYF,TGTGCCAGCAGCCCGCGGGGGGGACTAGCGGGAGAGACCCAGTACTTC
TRBV7-3,NA,TRBD2,TRBJ2-2,CASSPQPSGRAGELFF,TGTGCCAGCAGCCCGCAACCCAGCGGGAGAGCCGGGGAGCTGTTTTTT
TRBV7-9,NA,TRBD2,TRBJ2-3,CASSLWASGSPDTQYF,TGTGCCAGCAGCTTATGGGCTAGCGGGAGCCCAGATACGCAGTATTTT
TRBV7-3,NA,NA,TRBJ2-3,CASSLTGPNTDTQYF,TGTGCCAGCAGCTTAACTGGCCCAAACACAGATACGCAGTATTTT
TRBV28,NA,NA,TRBJ2-2,CASTGSGELFF,TGTGCCAGCACAGGGTCCGGGGAGCTGTTTTTT
TRBV6-1,NA,NA,TRBJ1-1,CASGQQGRTEAFF,TGTGCCAGCGGACAACAGGGAAGGACTGAAGCTTTCTTT
TRBV25-1,NA,TRBD1,TRBJ2-2,CASSEGGRGSTGELFF,TGTGCCAGCAGTGAAGGAGGCAGGGGGAGTACCGGGGAGCTGTTTTTT
TRBV19,few,NA,TRBJ1-5,CRDQPQHF,TGCCGGGATCAGCCCCAGCATTTT
TRBV19,NA,NA,TRBJ2-2,CASKKGGNTGELFF,TGTGCCAGTAAGAAGGGGGGCAACACCGGGGAGCTGTTTTTT
TRBV30,NA,NA,TRBJ1-6,CAWDLTGNSPLHF,TGTGCCTGGGACCTTACAGGGAATTCACCCCTCCACTTT
TRBV7-2,NA,NA,TRBJ1-5,CASSLGQSNQPQHF,TGTGCCAGCAGCCTCGGGCAGAGCAATCAGCCCCAGCATTTT
TRBV6-5,NA,TRBD1,TRBJ1-1,CASRRRTGIYTEAFF,TGTGCCAGCAGACGTAGGACAGGGATCTACACTGAAGCTTTCTTT
TRBV5-1,NA,NA,TRBJ2-1,CASRPISYNEQFF,TGCGCCAGCAGACCCATCTCCTACAATGAGCAGTTCTTC
TRBV9,NA,NA,TRBJ2-2,CASSDKLTRPNTGELFF,TGTGCCAGCAGCGATAAATTGACTCGACCGAACACCGGGGAGCTGTTTTTT
TRBV6-5,NA,NA,TRBJ1-2,CASNAHTVGDYGYTF,TGTGCCAGCAACGCACACACGGTGGGAGACTATGGCTACACCTTC
TRBV28,NA,TRBD2,TRBJ2-7,CASSSGLAGVLYEQYF,TGTGCCAGCAGTTCGGGACTAGCGGGAGTGTTGTACGAGCAGTACTTC
TRBV5-1,NA,TRBD1,TRBJ1-2,CASSLGPLGQAFTF,TGCGCCAGCAGCTTGGGCCCCTTAGGACAGGCCTTCACCTTC
TRBV4-3,NA,TRBD2,TRBJ2-1,CASSQEVGLAGYNEQFF,TGCGCCAGCAGCCAAGAGGTCGGGCTAGCGGGATACAATGAGCAGTTCTTC
TRBV6-1,few,NA,TRBJ2-3,CASSEEAGLTDTQYF,TGTGCCAGCAGTGAAGAGGCGGGATTGACAGATACGCAGTATTTT
TRBV7-9,NA,NA,TRBJ2-3,CASSRENTDTQYF,TGTGCCAGCAGCCGAGAAAACACAGATACGCAGTATTTT
TRBV13,NA,NA,TRBJ2-7,CASSLSRTYEQYF,TGTGCCAGCAGCCTAAGTAGGACGTACGAGCAGTACTTC
TRBV28,NA,TRBD2,TRBJ2-7,CASREGLTPYEQYF,TGTGCCAGCAGGGAGGGACTAACCCCCTACGAGCAGTACTTC
TRBV5-1,NA,NA,TRBJ2-7,CASSSTGPQRPYEQYF,TGCGCCAGCAGCTCAACAGGGCCTCAGAGACCCTACGAGCAGTACTTC
TRBV11-2,NA,NA,TRBJ1-1,CASRSAGQGGTEAFF,TGTGCCAGCAGAAGCGCAGGGCAGGGTGGCACTGAAGCTTTCTTT
TRBV7-9,NA,NA,TRBJ1-4,CASRDQDREKLFF,TGTGCCAGCAGGGACCAGGATCGAGAAAAACTGTTTTTT
TRBV5-1,NA,TRBD2,TRBJ2-2,CASSAGLAGAIF,TGCGCCAGCAGCGCGGGACTAGCGGGAGCCATTTTT
TRBV2,NA,NA,TRBJ2-1,CALRQYNEQFF,TGTGCCCTCCGGCAGTACAATGAGCAGTTCTTC
TRBV29-1,NA,NA,TRBJ2-3,CSLKTGDTQYF,TGCAGCTTGAAGACTGGCGATACGCAGTATTTT
TRBV7-3,NA,NA,TRBJ2-2,CASSRERMNTGELFF,TGTGCCAGCAGCCGGGAAAGAATGAACACCGGGGAGCTGTTTTTT
TRBV7-2,NA,NA,TRBJ2-3,CASSRQIRTDTQYF,TGTGCCAGCAGTCGACAAATCCGCACAGATACGCAGTATTTT
TRBV4-2,NA,NA,TRBJ1-1,CASSQVWGENTEAFF,TGTGCCAGCAGCCAAGTGTGGGGGGAAAACACTGAAGCTTTCTTT
TRBV15,NA,TRBD1,TRBJ2-7,CATSRTGNYEQYF,TGTGCCACCAGCAGGACAGGGAACTACGAGCAGTACTTC
TRBV7-9,NA,NA,TRBJ2-7,CASSLLAGAIPLEQYF,TGTGCCAGCAGCCTCCTGGCAGGCGCAATTCCTCTCGAGCAGTACTTC
TRBV11-3,once,NA,TRBJ2-7,CASSLEHGGEQYF,TGTGCCAGCAGCTTGGAGCACGGGGGCGAGCAGTACTTC
TRBV5-6,NA,NA,TRBJ2-7,CASSLDRSFYEQYF,TGTGCCAGCAGCTTGGACAGGTCATTCTACGAGCAGTACTTC
TRBV27,NA,NA,TRBJ1-2,CASSSQGPNYGYTF,TGTGCCAGCAGTTCCCAGGGGCCTAACTATGGCTACACCTTC
TRBV7-2,NA,NA,TRBJ2-7,CASSQRGGVEGYEQYF,TGTGCCAGCAGCCAAAGGGGCGGGGTGGAGGGCTACGAGCAGTACTTC
TRBV5-1,NA,NA,TRBJ2-7,CASSLEPSRYEQYF,TGCGCCAGCAGCTTGGAACCTAGCCGCTACGAGCAGTACTTC
TRBV7-9,NA,TRBD1,TRBJ1-3,CASSRPGGDLSGNTIYF,TGTGCCAGCAGCAGACCAGGGGGCGACCTCTCTGGAAACACCATATATTTT
TRBV19,once,NA,TRBJ1-3,CASSIGTTYPGNTIYF,TGTGCCAGTAGTATCGGGACCACCTATCCTGGAAACACCATATATTTT
TRBV7-3,NA,NA,TRBJ2-7,CASSPDGGLLHEQYF,TGTGCCAGCAGCCCCGACGGGGGGCTGCTCCATGAGCAGTACTTC
TRBV28,once,NA,TRBJ2-1,CANLKAGGSYNEQFF,TGTGCCAACCTAAAGGCTGGCGGTTCCTACAATGAGCAGTTCTTC
TRBV5-1,few,NA,TRBJ2-3,CASSLDRRTDTQYF,TGCGCCAGCAGCTTGGACCGACGCACAGATACGCAGTATTTT
TRBV11-3,once,TRBD2,TRBJ2-1,CASSRGLAGTENEQFF,TGTGCCAGCAGCCGGGGACTAGCGGGTACAGAGAATGAGCAGTTCTTC
TRBV11-2,once,NA,TRBJ1-2,CASSPTKNYGYTF,TGTGCCAGCAGCCCAACAAAGAACTATGGCTACACCTTC
TRBV29-1,NA,NA,TRBJ2-2,CSVDGNTGELFF,TGCAGCGTTGACGGGAACACCGGGGAGCTGTTTTTT
TRBV2,NA,NA,TRBJ2-1,CASSGGSGRGARDEQFF,TGTGCCAGCAGTGGGGGGTCGGGCCGAGGGGCTAGGGATGAGCAGTTCTTC
TRBV5-1,few,NA,TRBJ1-3,CASSLGGGNTIYF,TGCGCCAGCAGCTTAGGTGGGGGGAACACCATATATTTT